Listed here is a single TCR beta chain. The antigen is undetermined. Method: immunoSEQ multiplex PCR; TCRdb's copy keeps in-frame clones and lacks some. The table includes roughly 220,000 clones, about four fifths detected once. This entry comes from a study of cytotoxic CD8 clonotypes in ibrutinib-treated CLL. Overall study context: Mean values per sample were a few hundred thousand productive templates and around 96,000 productive rearrangements. Overall study findings and caveats: Investigators sampled sustained-remission and progressing patients at differing times.

About 2 micrograms of genomic DNA, which was extracted from cryopreserved PBMCs, served as the material used for the TCR beta libraries. The CDR3 is 17 residues long. The ends were cut back, 3 bases at V and 8 bases at J, with 26 bases in the middle. Germline V lookup: CDR1 SGHRS, CDR2 YFSETQ. The chain joins TRBV5-1 to TRBJ1-2; D perhaps matches TRBD1 (6 bases). The sequenced sample was PBMCs, obtained after 12 months of ibrutinib treatment. This receptor was obtained from a human donor with chronic lymphocytic leukemia. CDR3 protein: CASSSHFQTRGLWGYTF. CDR3 in DNA: TGCGCCAGCAGCTCCCATTTTCAAACCAGGGGTCTATGGGGCTACACCTTC.